A single sample is the source of the 17 T cell receptor beta chains below, sequenced in a study of blood T cell repertoires in COVID-19. TCRdb keeps only in-frame clones here, not all; method: immunoSEQ multiplex PCR. The sample comprises some 250,000 clones, roughly 91% of which are singletons, and about 2.3% rests with the top ten. The specimen was PBMCs or T cells enriched from blood (not recorded which). The receptors derive from a woman aged 40 to 50 with acute COVID-19.

Only one count was recorded for this clone. Other DNA sequences in this specimen translate into the identical CDR3. The CDR3 here is CASRGDRGYGYTF. DNA of the CDR3: TGTGCCAGCAGAGGAGACAGGGGCTATGGCTACACCTTC. This chain connects TRBV2 to TRBJ1-2; TRBD1 agrees at 8 bases. This CDR3 has 13 amino acids. From germline, CDR1 is SNHLY and CDR2 FYNNEI. V was pared by 6 bases and J by 4 bases, with 4 bases of the junction left unmatched.

The J gene is TRBJ2-3, the V gene TRBV4-1, with 10 bases that match TRBD1. Germline V gene lookup returns CDR1 MGHRA and CDR2 YSYEKL. The J segment lost 5 bases and the V segment lost 4 bases, leaving 9 bases of the junction unmatched. The CDR3 loop spans 16 amino acids. The CDR3 DNA sequence: TGCGCCAGCAGCCCCAACGACAGGGGGCTTTTAGATACGCAGTATTTT. This encodes CASSPNDRGLLDTQYF.

The chain couples TRBV29-1 to TRBJ2-1, with TRBD2 matching over 13 bases. V lost 7 bases to trimming and J lost 1 base; unmatched junction nucleotides: 7. This CDR3 has 16 residues. Per the germline V gene, CDR1 is SQVTM and CDR2 is ANQGSEA. CDR3: CSAKLGLAGSYNEQFF. The CDR3 nucleotides read TGCAGCGCCAAGTTGGGACTAGCGGGATCCTACAATGAGCAGTTCTTC.

The rearrangement links TRBV4-3 to TRBJ1-4, with D maybe TRBD1 (5 bases). CDR1 LGHNA and CDR2 YSLEER come from the germline V gene. The CDR3 totals 13 residues. V was shortened by 3 bases and J by 7 bases, with 9 bases between the two germline ends. CDR3 sequence reads: CASSQDRGEKLFF. CDR3 sequence (DNA): TGCGCCAGCAGCCAGGATAGGGGTGAAAAACTGTTTTTT.

V usage is TRBV29-1 and J usage is TRBJ1-1; no clear D gene. Trimming took off 6 bases at V and 1 base at J, with 12 bases between the two ends. Germline CDR1 and CDR2: SQVTM and ANQGSEA. The CDR3 loop spans 13 amino acids. The CDR3 DNA reads TGCAGCGTGAGAACAGCTCAGAACACTGAAGCTTTCTTT. The encoded protein is CSVRTAQNTEAFF.

The gene calls are TRBV7-2 and TRBJ1-2, with D perhaps matching TRBD1 (5 bases). This CDR3 spans 13 amino acids. CDR1 and CDR2 (germline): SGHTA, FQGNSA. The V and J ends lost 1 base and 8 bases respectively, with 11 bases between them. The CDR3 sequence: CASSLVDSGGYTF. DNA of the CDR3: TGTGCCAGCAGCTTAGTTGATTCAGGGGGCTACACCTTC.

The chain carries TRBV5-1 and TRBJ2-1, with 9 bases fitting TRBD2. The J segment lost 6 bases and the V segment lost 4 bases, leaving 5 bases of the junction unmatched. CDR1 SGHRS and CDR2 YFSETQ come from the germline V gene. The CDR3 loop spans 14 amino acids. The CDR3 nucleotides are TGCGCCAGCAGCCCTCGGACTAGCGCCAATGAGCAGTTCTTC. Encoded protein: CASSPRTSANEQFF.

CDR3 loop: CATSRGGTGAGELFF. DNA of the CDR3: TGTGCCACCAGCAGAGGGGGGACAGGGGCCGGGGAGCTGTTTTTT. This chain links TRBV15 with TRBJ2-2; 10 bases agree with TRBD1. Trimming at V came to 1 base and at J to 6 bases, leaving 2 bases not matched to a gene. The CDR3 length is 15 residues. The germline V gene encodes CDR1 LNHNV and CDR2 YYDKDF (reference sequence). Based on the CDR3 plus reference TRBV15 and TRBJ2-2, the full variable domain is DAMVIQNPRYQVTQFGKPVTLSCSQTLNHNVMYWYQQKSSQAPKLLFHYYDKDFNNEADTPDNFQSRRPNTSFCFLDIRSPGLGDTAMYLCATSRGGTGAGELFFGEGSRLTVL.

V gene TRBV19 combines with J gene TRBJ2-7, with 8 positions matching TRBD1. Germline CDR1 and CDR2: LNHDA and SQIVND (reference sequence). After removal of 5 bases from V and 6 bases from J, the junction contained 6 bases not matched to a gene. The CDR3 covers 13 residues. In DNA, the CDR3 is TGTGCCAGTAGTGAGCAGGGGGCGGCCGAGCAGTACTTC. Its translation: CASSEQGAAEQYF. Complete variable domain (other parts from reference TRBV19 and TRBJ2-7): DGGITQSPKYLFRKEGQNVTLSCEQNLNHDAMYWYRQDPGQGLRLIYYSQIVNDFQKGDIAEGYSVSREKKESFPLTVTSAQKNPTAFYLCASSEQGAAEQYFGPGTRLTVT.

For the CDR3, the DNA is TGTGCCAGAAGCCCTGGGGAGAGAAAGTTAGAGCCCCAGCATTTT. This gives the protein CARSPGERKLEPQHF. The chain combines TRBV5-3 with TRBJ1-5; no reliable D call. TRBV5-3 is sorted into the ORF group, with uncertain function. The ends were cut back, 4 bases at V and 8 bases at J, with 19 bases in the middle. CDR3 length equals 15 residues.

The chain links TRBV29-1 to TRBJ1-1; D is unclear. The CDR3 is 13 amino acids. Trimming cost V 4 bases and J 0 bases, with 9 bases left between them. Looked up from germline, CDR1 is SQVTM and CDR2 is ANQGSEA. This CDR3 reads CSVVAGMNTEAFF. The CDR3 DNA reads as TGCAGCGTTGTGGCAGGAATGAACACTGAAGCTTTCTTT.

The chain links TRBV6-5 to TRBJ1-5; a weak D match, TRBD1 (5 bases). This CDR3 comprises 15 residues. CDR1 and CDR2 from the germline V gene are MNHEY and SVGAGI. V was shortened by 2 bases and J by 0 bases, with 8 bases between the two germline ends. The CDR3 coding sequence is TGTGCCAGCAGTTACGACAGCTATAGCAATCAGCCCCAGCATTTT. It codes for CASSYDSYSNQPQHF.

The V and J genes are TRBV11-2 and TRBJ1-2, with TRBD1 matching 9 bases. The CDR3 runs 14 residues. V dropped 9 bases and J dropped 2; count of bases not matched to a gene: 7. CDR1 and CDR2 from the germline V gene are SGHAT and FQNNGV. The DNA of the CDR3 is TGTGCCAGTTCAACAGGGGGCGCGAACTATGGCTACACCTTC. Protein sequence: CASSTGGANYGYTF.

V usage is TRBV29-1 and J usage is TRBJ2-5; 9 bases map to TRBD1. This CDR3 comprises 12 residues. The germline gives CDR1 SQVTM, CDR2 ANQGSEA. With V trimmed by 8 bases and J by 5 bases, 6 bases remained unmatched. The CDR3 DNA reads TGCAGCTCACGGGACAGGGATGAGACCCAGTACTTC. The encoded protein is CSSRDRDETQYF.

This clone was detected a few times. The V gene is TRBV7-2, the J gene TRBJ2-7; 14 nucleotides agree with TRBD2. The junction had 14 bases not matched to a gene; V was cut back by 1 base and J by 6 bases. The CDR3 contains 19 residues. From germline, CDR1 is SGHTA and CDR2 FQGNSA. This CDR3 is CASSLVHPSTSGRAREQYF. The CDR3 region has the DNA TGTGCCAGCAGCTTAGTCCACCCCTCGACTAGCGGGAGGGCCCGCGAGCAGTACTTC. Full variable domain (remainder filled in from reference TRBV7-2 and TRBJ2-7): GAGVSQSPSNKVTEKGKDVELRCDPISGHTALYWYRQSLGQGLEFLIYFQGNSAPDKSGLPSDRFSAERTGGSVSTLTIQRTQQEDSAVYLCASSLVHPSTSGRAREQYFGPGTRLTVT.

CDR3 sequence: CASSQAGGSRSGANVLTF. CDR3 coding DNA: TGTGCCAGCAGCCAAGCGGGGGGCTCCCGCTCTGGGGCCAACGTCCTGACTTTC. The chain employs TRBV14 and TRBJ2-6; possible D gene TRBD2, 7 bases. V was cut by 1 base and J by 0 bases, with 13 bases left in between. CDR1 SGHDN and CDR2 FVKESK come from the germline V gene. This CDR3 is 18 amino acids long.

The chain carries TRBV5-4 and TRBJ1-1; possible D gene TRBD1, 5 bases. The germline CDR1 and CDR2 sequences are SGHNT and YYREEE (reference sequence). V was trimmed by 0 bases and J by 0 bases, leaving 9 bases between them. The CDR3 spans 15 residues. The CDR3 DNA is TGTGCCAGCAGCTTGGATGAGACAGTGAACACTGAAGCTTTCTTT. Its translation is CASSLDETVNTEAFF. Full variable domain (missing parts from reference TRBV5-4 and TRBJ1-1): ETGVTQSPTHLIKTRGQQVTLRCSSQSGHNTVSWYQQALGQGPQFIFQYYREEENGRGNFPPRFSGLQFPNYSSELNVNALELDDSALYLCASSLDETVNTEAFFGQGTRLTVV.